The T cell receptor beta chain described here comes from a study of T-cell memory formation after mild COVID-19. TCRdb passed the 5' RACE reads through MiXCR, listing each CDR3 protein once. This table holds about 340,000 distinct CDR3 sequences, approximately 13% found once. This clonotype was counted a few times. This TCR was sampled from a man aged 18 to 35 who had mild COVID-19 (a few samples of this study predate the infection). Cell type and time point are not known. The specimen was PBMCs or a T cell subset sorted from them (not recorded which).

The CDR3 sequence: CASSAPDRVAYEQYF. DNA for the CDR3: TGTGCCAGCAGCGCCCCGGACAGGGTCGCCTACGAGCAGTACTTC. The rearrangement joins TRBV7-9 to TRBJ2-7, with 8 nucleotides matching TRBD1. This CDR3 has 15 amino acids. The V gene's germline CDR1 is SEHNR and CDR2 FQNEAQ (reference sequence). J lost 2 bases, V lost 5 bases, and 8 bases had no gene match. The variable domain in full, with the rest retrieved from reference TRBV7-9 and TRBJ2-7, is DTGVSQNPRHKITKRGQNVTFRCDPISEHNRLYWYRQTLGQGPEFLTYFQNEAQLEKSRLLSDRFSAERPKGSFSTLEIQRTEQGDSAMYLCASSAPDRVAYEQYFGPGTRLTVT.